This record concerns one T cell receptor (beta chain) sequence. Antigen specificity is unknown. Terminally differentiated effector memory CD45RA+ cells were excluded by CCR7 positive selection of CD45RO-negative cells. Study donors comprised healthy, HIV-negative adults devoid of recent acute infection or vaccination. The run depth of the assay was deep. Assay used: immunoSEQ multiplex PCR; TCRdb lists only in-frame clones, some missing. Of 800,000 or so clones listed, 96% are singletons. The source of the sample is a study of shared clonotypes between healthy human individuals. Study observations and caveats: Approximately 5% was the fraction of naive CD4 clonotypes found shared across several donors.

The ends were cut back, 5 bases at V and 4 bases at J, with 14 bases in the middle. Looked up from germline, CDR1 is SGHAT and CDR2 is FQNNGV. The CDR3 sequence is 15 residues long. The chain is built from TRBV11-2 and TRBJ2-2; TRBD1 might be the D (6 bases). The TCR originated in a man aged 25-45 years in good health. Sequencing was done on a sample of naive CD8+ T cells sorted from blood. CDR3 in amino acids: CASSVRTVGTGELFF. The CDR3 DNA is TGTGCCAGCAGCGTGCGGACAGTCGGCACCGGGGAGCTGTTTTTT.